This T cell receptor beta chain was captured in a study of human CD8 memory T cell subsets. Study-wide findings and caveats: Effector memory cells lacked the similarly high diversity that stem-like memory and precursor exhausted T cells had.

Early memory CD8+ T cells that were CCR7+ PD-1+ TIGIT+ with exhausted-like traits constituted the TPEX cells. Concerning this clonotype itself: The antigen remains undetermined.

UMI-labeled 5' RACE was the method by which TCR beta libraries were made. TCRdb re-analyzed the 5' RACE reads; it lists each CDR3 protein once, without DNA. Its clone listing holds about 5,800 distinct CDR3 sequences. CDR3 length: 15 amino acids. Per germline, CDR1 LGHNA and CDR2 YSLEER. The genes are TRBV4-3 and TRBJ2-1; the D call from TCRdb, TRBD2, cannot be confirmed without DNA. This TCR derives from a human donor in good health. Input material: CD8+ T cells from PBMCs. The CDR3 sequence is CASSQGLAGGDEQFF.